This T cell receptor (beta chain) is drawn from a study of blood T cell repertoires in COVID-19. Whole-study context: Spain, Italy and the United States supplied samples that represented acute and convalescent COVID-19.

Germline-derived CDR1 and CDR2 are LGHDT and YNNKEL (reference sequence). The V end lost 6 bases, the J end lost 0 bases, and 9 bases lay between the germline ends. The CDR3 is made up of 15 amino acids. This clone has just a few counts. Methods used by the authors: Using reference gene primer amplification, nucleated cell counts were estimated. Only in-frame clones appear in the TCRdb table, and some are missing; sequencing was by immunoSEQ multiplex PCR. The V and J calls and the clone size are those of that table, but D and trimming were determined from the DNA. The sample gives 350,000 to 450,000 clones, roughly four fifths of which show up once; 5.1% is in the top ten.

The sequence came from a woman aged 45-65 years who had recovered from COVID-19. Material: PBMCs or T cells enriched from blood (not recorded which). The rearrangement uses TRBV3-1 (or the pseudogene TRBV3-2) and TRBJ2-6; D might be TRBD2 (6 bases). DNA for the CDR3: TGTGCCAGCAGGGGGGGACCCTCTGGGGCCAACGTCCTGACTTTC. Translated, it gives CASRGGPSGANVLTF.